The sequence of this TCR beta chain was determined in a study of T cells in Graves' hyperthyroidism and ophthalmopathy. Overall study findings and caveats: Blood also carried most thyroid clonotypes expanded above 0.001.

Ophthalmopathy in the patients scored at least 3 on Clinical Activity Score and at least 4 on NOSPECS grade, lasting under 3 months. Diagnosing involved the use of clinical symptoms, serum thyroxine and TRAb, thyroid ultrasound and orbital computed tomography. RNA transcripts were the template for amplifying TCR beta CDR3 regions. Using the HTBI primer set, a first-round RT-PCR was run on the TCR CDR3. TCRdb recomputed calls from the multiplex PCR reads with MiXCR, one row per CDR3 protein. The sample has 400,000 to 550,000 distinct CDR3 sequences, approximately 25% seen once. This clonotype was observed a handful of times. Its antigen remains unidentified. From germline, CDR1 is MNHNS and CDR2 SASEGT. V was shortened by 2 bases and J by 4 bases, with 14 bases between the two germline ends. The length of the CDR3 is 15 residues.

Material: blood. V usage is TRBV6-1 and J usage is TRBJ1-2; weak D call: TRBD1 (5 bases). This clonotype was obtained from a woman between 25 and 40 years old with Graves' ophthalmopathy. CDR3 region: CASSEWGLLSYGYTF. The CDR3 DNA reads TGTGCCAGCAGTGAATGGGGACTCCTATCCTATGGCTACACCTTC.